The 17 T cell receptor beta chains reported below all come from one sample, sequenced in a study of T cell repertoires in cytomegalovirus infection. What these receptors recognize is not known. Using its own MiXCR run on the reads, TCRdb lists one record per CDR3 protein. The repertoire holds 300,000 to 400,000 distinct CDR3 sequences, with more than 20% as singletons. The specimen was cultured PBMCs, collected from culture after CMV antigen stimulation. These receptors originate from a human donor in good health (CMV status not recorded). Some clones in this sample may be carry-over from other donors' samples.

This clonotype was observed a few times. The genes are TRBV20-1 and TRBJ1-2; 7 bases map to TRBD1. CDR3 length: 13 residues. V was pared by 6 bases and J by 5 bases, with 9 bases of the junction left unmatched. In germline, CDR1 is DFQATT, CDR2 SNEGSKA (reference sequence). As DNA, the CDR3 is TGCAGTGCAAAGACCGGGACAGTTTATGGCTACACCTTC. Translating gives CSAKTGTVYGYTF.

The genes are TRBV6-2 or TRBV6-3 and TRBJ2-1; 11 bases map to TRBD2. The CDR3 totals 15 residues. Germline-derived CDR1 and CDR2 are MNHEY and SVGEGT. J was trimmed by 7 bases and V by 0 bases; bases with no gene match: 2. CDR3 loop: CASSYSPSGRNEQFF. CDR3 sequence (DNA): TGTGCCAGCAGTTACTCCCCTAGCGGGAGGAATGAGCAGTTCTTC.

This chain connects TRBV12-3 or TRBV12-4 to TRBJ2-1, with 9 bases identical to TRBD2. Trimming at V came to 5 bases and at J to 7 bases, leaving 15 bases not matched to a gene. The CDR3 runs 17 residues. CDR3 nucleotide sequence: TGTGCCAGCAGTACTTCAATGGTAGCGGGAGTTCGAAATGAGCAGTTCTTC. Translated, it gives CASSTSMVAGVRNEQFF.

This clonotype was recorded many times. This chain connects TRBV27 to TRBJ2-1; D unclear. V was pared by 2 bases and J by 4 bases, with 6 bases between. Germline CDR1 and CDR2: MNHEY and SMNVEV (reference sequence). The CDR3 is made up of 13 amino acids. The CDR3, as DNA: TGTGCCAGCAGTTTACGATCTTACAATGAGCAGTTCTTC. Translated: CASSLRSYNEQFF.

V gene TRBV19 combines with J gene TRBJ2-5, with a weak D call TRBD2 (6 bases). Germline values: CDR1 LNHDA, CDR2 SQIVND (reference sequence). The CDR3 is made up of 13 amino acids. Trimming stripped 7 bases from V and 1 base from J, with 10 bases between. The CDR3 DNA follows: TGTGCCAGTAAACGGGGAGGCCAAGAGACCCAGTACTTC. It encodes CASKRGGQETQYF. Looking up the rest from reference TRBV19 and TRBJ2-5 gives the full variable domain: DGGITQSPKYLFRKEGQNVTLSCEQNLNHDAMYWYRQDPGQGLRLIYYSQIVNDFQKGDIAEGYSVSREKKESFPLTVTSAQKNPTAFYLCASKRGGQETQYFGPGTRLLVL.

Concerning this clonotype: One junction end disagrees with the germline gene, perhaps due to a read error. The chain's CDR3 is CASSFTPTGDTVAFF. CDR3 in DNA: TGTGCCAGCAGTTTTACCCCCACAGGGGACACTGTAGCTTTCTTT. This chain connects TRBV12-3 or TRBV12-4 to TRBJ1-1; TRBD1 matches at 7 bases. CDR3 length equals 15 residues.

Only a few counts were recorded for this clonotype. The chain links TRBV7-9 to TRBJ2-3; D uncertain. This CDR3 comprises 16 residues. CDR1 is SEHNR and CDR2 is FQNEAQ in the germline V gene (reference sequence). Deletions cut 5 bases from V and 0 bases from J, with 15 bases between. CDR3 protein: CASSVGPGGSTDTQYF. CDR3 DNA: TGTGCCAGCAGCGTTGGGCCGGGCGGTAGCACAGATACGCAGTATTTT.

The chain employs TRBV18 and TRBJ2-5, with D hard to call. The CDR3 runs 13 residues. In germline, CDR1 is KGHSH, CDR2 LQKENI. With 3 bases removed from V and 5 bases from J, the gap between germline ends came to 10 bases. CDR3 DNA: TGTGCCAGCTCACCTCTCTTGGAGGAGACCCAGTACTTC. Encoded protein: CASSPLLEETQYF.

The V and J genes are TRBV18 and TRBJ2-1; D gene ambiguous. There are 15 residues in the CDR3. Germline CDR1 and CDR2: KGHSH and LQKENI. V gave up 4 bases and J gave up 9 bases, with 19 bases separating them. CDR3 DNA: TGTGCCAGCTCACGCCAAAAGACTCCCTCTGTTGAGCAGTTCTTC. Its protein product is CASSRQKTPSVEQFF.

This clonotype has a handful of counts. The chain couples TRBV7-3 to TRBJ2-1; 7 bases match TRBD2. Germline CDR1 is SGHTA and CDR2 is FQGTGA. The CDR3 length is 15 residues. V gave up 5 bases and J gave up 6 bases; unmatched junction bases: 10. The CDR3 sequence is CASSPRWEGPNEQFF. The CDR3 nucleotides are TGTGCCAGCAGCCCCCGGTGGGAGGGCCCCAATGAGCAGTTCTTC. Using reference TRBV7-3 and TRBJ2-1 for the parts outside the CDR3, the full variable domain is GAGVSQTPSNKVTEKGKYVELRCDPISGHTALYWYRQSLGQGPEFLIYFQGTGAADDSGLPNDRFFAVRPEGSVSTLKIQRTERGDSAVYLCASSPRWEGPNEQFFGPGTRLTVL.

This rearrangement joins TRBV5-5 to TRBJ1-6, with D unresolved. Germline V CDR1 and CDR2: SGHKS, YYEKEE (reference sequence). The CDR3 length is 20 residues. The V end lost 0 bases, the J end lost 0 bases, and 19 bases lay between the germline ends. CDR3 coding DNA: TGTGCCAGCAGCTTGGTTGTGGTAGACCGTACCAGCTCCTATAATTCACCCCTCCACTTT. Translating gives CASSLVVVDRTSSYNSPLHF.

This clonotype occurred a few times. This chain uses TRBV7-9 with TRBJ2-1; 8 bases agree with TRBD2. This CDR3 region has 15 residues. V trimming: 5 bases; J trimming: 9 bases; junction bases outside the gene matches: 12. Germline loops: CDR1 SEHNR, CDR2 FQNEAQ (reference sequence). The CDR3: CASSPLRLANGEQFF. CDR3 DNA sequence: TGTGCCAGCAGCCCCCTGCGACTAGCGAATGGTGAGCAGTTCTTC.

The chain combines TRBV3-1 with TRBJ2-5; no reliable D call. The germline gives CDR1 LGHDT, CDR2 YNNKEL (reference sequence). V lost 5 bases and J lost 2, with 6 bases in between. The CDR3 contains 12 residues. The CDR3 loop reads CASSYAQETQYF. DNA of the CDR3: TGTGCCAGCAGCTACGCGCAAGAGACCCAGTACTTC.

The chain has TRBV11-2 and TRBJ1-1; perhaps TRBD1 as D (6 bases). The CDR3 runs 17 residues. V was pared by 4 bases and J by 2 bases, with 20 bases between. Germline loops: CDR1 SGHAT, CDR2 FQNNGV. The CDR3 region is CASSSQRWDTDNTEAFF. In DNA, the CDR3 is TGTGCCAGCAGCTCCCAGAGGTGGGACACGGATAACACTGAAGCTTTCTTT.

This clonotype has ten or more counts. The V and J genes are TRBV4-1 and TRBJ1-2; tentatively, D is TRBD1 (6 bases). The germline V and J ends were trimmed by 0 bases and 0 bases, with 14 bases remaining between them. Per the germline V gene, CDR1 is MGHRA and CDR2 is YSYEKL. CDR3 size: 17 residues. In DNA, the CDR3 is TGCGCCAGCAGCCAAGATCTGGACAGTGCCGCTAACTATGGCTACACCTTC. Encoded protein: CASSQDLDSAANYGYTF.

The gene calls are TRBV5-1 and TRBJ2-5; D is ambiguous. Germline CDR1 is SGHRS and CDR2 is YFSETQ. The CDR3 length is 15 residues. Trimming removed 2 bases from V and 2 bases from J, with 13 bases in between. The CDR3: CASSLFGAQQETQYF. In DNA form, the CDR3 reads TGCGCCAGCAGCTTATTCGGAGCACAACAAGAGACCCAGTACTTC.

The V and J genes are TRBV12-3 or TRBV12-4 and TRBJ1-2; possible D gene TRBD1, 6 bases. The CDR3 covers 14 residues. Deletions cut 5 bases from V and 4 bases from J, with 14 bases between. CDR3 protein: CASSLRTATYGYTF. In DNA, the CDR3 is TGTGCCAGCAGTCTGAGGACAGCAACCTATGGCTACACCTTC.